This entry features one T cell receptor (beta chain) sequence. The antigen is unknown. The sample belongs to a study of a mutant IDH1 vaccine in newly diagnosed glioma. This sample's time point: week 11, during vaccination. In every dose of vaccine, 300 ug of mutant IDH1 20-mer peptide was given alongside topical imiquimod. Using immunoSEQ multiplex PCR, the repertoire was profiled, and TCRdb retains in-frame clones only, with some absent. Seen here are around 30,000 clones, almost 90% observed once, and the top ten hold around 21%. The source of this sequence is a man between 18 and 35 years old with glioma. Source: PBMCs, taken from a glioma patient whose treatment included an IDH1 peptide vaccine.

Here the CDR3 reads CASSEPGARVLFF. The CDR3 coding sequence is TGTGCCAGCAGTGAACCCGGGGCCAGGGTACTGTTTTTT. The rearrangement uses TRBV2 and TRBJ1-4; D might be TRBD1 (5 bases). The CDR3 covers 13 residues. Trimming removed 2 bases from V and 13 bases from J, with 14 bases in between. Germline CDR1 SNHLY, CDR2 FYNNEI.